The 32 T cell receptor beta chains reported below all come from one sample, sequenced in a study of blood T cell repertoires in COVID-19. The method was immunoSEQ multiplex PCR; TCRdb's version includes in-frame clones alone and lacks a portion of them. Seen here are 350,000 or so clones, about 90% observed once, and the top ten hold over 0.9%. The sequenced material came from PBMCs or T cells enriched from blood (not recorded which). The receptors shown here come from a woman in her 30s who had been exposed to COVID-19.

This clone occurred once. This rearrangement joins TRBV5-1 to TRBJ2-5; D is unresolved. V was clipped by 0 bases and J by 4 bases, with 13 bases between them. Germline CDR1 and CDR2: SGHRS and YFSETQ. This CDR3 is built from 15 residues. The CDR3 bases are TGCGCCAGCAGCTTGGCCGGTCAGGTGGTAGAGACCCAGTACTTC. Its translation: CASSLAGQVVETQYF.

The genes are TRBV2 and TRBJ2-2, with 10 nucleotides matching TRBD2. In germline, CDR1 is SNHLY, CDR2 FYNNEI. Unmatched junction bases numbered 10, after V lost 2 bases and J lost 7 bases. The CDR3 runs 17 residues. CDR3 sequence: CASSEHRLAGVSGELFF. Written as DNA, the CDR3 is TGTGCCAGCAGTGAACATCGGCTAGCGGGAGTGAGCGGGGAGCTGTTTTTT. The full variable domain, in which reference TRBV2 and TRBJ2-2 provide the parts outside the CDR3, is EPEVTQTPSHQVTQMGQEVILRCVPISNHLYFYWYRQILGQKVEFLVSFYNNEISEKSEIFDDQFSVERPDGSNFTLKIRSTKLEDSAMYFCASSEHRLAGVSGELFFGEGSRLTVL.

This clone was detected a few times. The rearrangement uses TRBV6-5 and TRBJ1-2; 9 nucleotides line up with TRBD1. CDR1 and CDR2 (germline): MNHEY, SVGAGI. The CDR3 is 14 residues long. Trimming took 7 bases from V and 8 from J; bases not matched to a gene: 11. The CDR3 loop reads CASTIPGQGRGYTF. The CDR3 DNA is TGTGCCAGCACCATACCGGGACAGGGTAGGGGCTACACCTTC.

This chain uses TRBV5-1 with TRBJ2-1; no firm D call. The CDR3 sequence is 13 residues long. Per germline, CDR1 SGHRS and CDR2 YFSETQ. V was pared by 0 bases and J by 6 bases, with 7 bases between. CDR3 sequence (DNA): TGCGCCAGCAGCTTGGCCACATCCAATGAGCAGTTCTTC. Protein: CASSLATSNEQFF.

This chain joins TRBV14 and TRBJ2-3; TRBD2 might be the D (5 bases). Trimming took 4 bases from V and 2 from J, leaving 13 bases between them. The germline CDR1 and CDR2 sequences are SGHDN and FVKESK. The CDR3 has 15 amino acids. CDR3 protein: CASSPWGAHTDTQYF. The CDR3 DNA follows: TGTGCCAGCAGCCCCTGGGGAGCCCACACAGATACGCAGTATTTT.

The V call is TRBV7-8, the J call TRBJ1-1; D gene ambiguous. With 2 bases removed from V and 0 bases from J, the gap between germline ends came to 4 bases. From germline, CDR1 is SGHVS and CDR2 FQNEAQ. The CDR3 has 13 amino acids. The DNA of the CDR3 is TGTGCCAGCAGCTTATATCTGAACACTGAAGCTTTCTTT. Protein product: CASSLYLNTEAFF.

A remark on this clone: The sample contains more than one DNA sequence encoding this CDR3. J is TRBJ1-1 and V is TRBV12-5, with unresolved D. The CDR3 length is 13 residues. Looked up from germline, CDR1 is LGHNT and CDR2 is FRNRAP. V lost 1 base, J lost 2 bases, and 5 bases lay in between. The CDR3 protein is CASGLGGNTEAFF. DNA for the CDR3: TGTGCTAGTGGTTTGGGAGGCAACACTGAAGCTTTCTTT.

This sequence joins TRBV7-3 and TRBJ1-6, with TRBD1 identical over 8 bases. The CDR3 extends over 16 amino acids. Trimming took 2 bases from V and 7 from J; bases not matched to a gene: 7. Germline CDR1 reads SGHTA; CDR2 reads FQGTGA. Written as DNA, the CDR3 is TGTGCCAGCAGCTTACTCCGGACAGGGTTAAATTCACCCCTCCACTTT. It yields the protein CASSLLRTGLNSPLHF. The variable domain in full, with the rest retrieved from reference TRBV7-3 and TRBJ1-6, is GAGVSQTPSNKVTEKGKYVELRCDPISGHTALYWYRQSLGQGPEFLIYFQGTGAADDSGLPNDRFFAVRPEGSVSTLKIQRTERGDSAVYLCASSLLRTGLNSPLHFGNGTRLTVT.

The chain combines TRBV29-1 with TRBJ1-2; a weak D match, TRBD1 (6 bases). The CDR3 covers 11 residues. V dropped 7 bases and J dropped 8 bases, with 14 bases sitting between them. Germline CDR1 and CDR2: SQVTM and ANQGSEA. The CDR3 spells CSDGGGGGYTF. The CDR3 DNA reads as TGCAGCGATGGGGGCGGGGGCGGCTACACCTTC.

This chain links TRBV27 with TRBJ1-5; TRBD1 matches at 7 bases. The CDR3 is made up of 14 amino acids. After removal of 5 bases from V and 5 bases from J, the junction contained 6 bases not matched to a gene. CDR1 is MNHEY, CDR2 SMNVEV, per germline (reference sequence). This chain's CDR3 is CASSLLGQDQPQHF. The CDR3 nucleotides read TGTGCCAGCAGTCTCTTAGGACAGGATCAGCCCCAGCATTTT.

The V call is TRBV6-5, the J call TRBJ2-2, with D unclear. CDR1 and CDR2 (germline): MNHEY, SVGAGI. The length of the CDR3 is 16 residues. Trimming shortened V by 0 bases and J by 6 bases, and 14 bases separated the two germline ends. This CDR3 is CASSYSSPTGPGELFF. In DNA form, the CDR3 reads TGTGCCAGCAGTTACTCGTCCCCTACGGGTCCCGGGGAGCTGTTTTTT.

This sequence joins TRBV6-9 and TRBJ2-5; 8 bases are a match to TRBD2. This CDR3 has 17 amino acids. From germline, CDR1 is MNHGY and CDR2 SVAAGI. The ends lost 5 bases at V and 4 bases at J; junction bases unmatched: 15. CDR3 nucleotides: TGTGCCAGCAGTAATTTGGGGGTAGCGGGACTTCGAGAGACCCAGTACTTC. Translated: CASSNLGVAGLRETQYF.

V and J are TRBV2 and TRBJ2-2, with TRBD2 as a possible D gene (6 bases). The V gene lost 3 bases and the J gene lost 7 bases, with 9 bases spanning the gap. The germline CDR1 and CDR2 sequences are SNHLY and FYNNEI. CDR3 length: 13 residues. CDR3 protein: CASSDREYGELFF. DNA for the CDR3: TGTGCCAGCAGTGACCGGGAGTACGGGGAGCTGTTTTTT.

This rearrangement joins TRBV13 to TRBJ2-3; 10 nucleotides line up with TRBD2. The CDR3 is 18 residues long. V gave up 1 base and J gave up 1 base; unmatched junction bases: 8. Germline CDR1 is PRHDT and CDR2 is FYEKMQ (reference sequence). CDR3 region: CASSLEGWTSGRTDTQYF. The CDR3, as DNA: TGTGCCAGCAGCTTAGAAGGGTGGACTAGCGGACGCACAGATACGCAGTATTTT. The complete variable domain, with remaining parts taken from reference TRBV13 and TRBJ2-3, reads AAGVIQSPRHLIKEKRETATLKCYPIPRHDTVYWYQQGPGQDPQFLISFYEKMQSDKGSIPDRFSAQQFSDYHSELNMSSLELGDSALYFCASSLEGWTSGRTDTQYFGPGTRLTVL.

To note about this clone: In the same sample, other DNA sequences code for this CDR3. This sequence joins TRBV18 and TRBJ2-7; 11 positions agree with TRBD2. The junction had 2 bases not matched to a gene; V was cut back by 6 bases and J by 1 base. This CDR3 comprises 14 residues. Germline lookup yields CDR1 KGHSH and CDR2 LQKENI. The CDR3 protein is CASSGTSGSYEQYF. The CDR3 bases are TGTGCCAGCTCTGGGACTAGCGGATCCTACGAGCAGTACTTC.

The V call is TRBV3-1 (or the pseudogene TRBV3-2), the J call TRBJ1-3; the D gene is possibly TRBD1 (6 bases). Germline-derived CDR1 and CDR2 are LGHDT and YNNKEL (reference sequence). The length of the CDR3 is 15 residues. V gave up 3 bases and J gave up 3 bases, with 12 bases separating them. The CDR3 DNA follows: TGTGCCAGCAGCCACAGGGGTGTAGGTGGAAACACCATATATTTT. It encodes CASSHRGVGGNTIYF.

The chain carries TRBV21-1 and TRBJ1-6; TRBD1 is the table's D call and was not checked against the DNA. TRBV21-1 is termed a pseudogene. There are 18 residues in the CDR3. The CDR3 spells CASSKKVTRGPKGSPLHF. The CDR3 DNA reads TGTGCCAGCAGCAAAAAGGTGACCAGGGGGCCGAAGGGGTCACCCCTCCACTTT.

The chain joins TRBV7-9 to TRBJ2-7; D is uncertain. CDR1 is SEHNR and CDR2 is FQNEAQ in the germline V gene (reference sequence). Trimming removed 6 bases at V and 0 bases at J, with 9 bases between. The CDR3 consists of 13 residues. For the CDR3, the DNA is TGTGCCAGCAGGATAGATAGCTCCTACGAGCAGTACTTC. Amino acid sequence: CASRIDSSYEQYF.

The rearrangement links TRBV27 to TRBJ2-1; tentative D call: TRBD2 (5 bases). The germline CDR1 and CDR2 sequences are MNHEY and SMNVEV (reference sequence). V shed 7 bases and J shed 5 bases, with 9 bases lying between them. The CDR3 sequence is 12 residues long. The chain's CDR3 is CASNEGNNEQFF. As DNA, the CDR3 is TGTGCCAGCAACGAGGGTAACAATGAGCAGTTCTTC.

V is TRBV7-9 and J is TRBJ1-5; TRBD1 might be the D (6 bases). Germline CDR1 reads SEHNR; CDR2 reads FQNEAQ (reference sequence). The CDR3 loop spans 16 amino acids. The V end lost 4 bases, the J end lost 5 bases, and 18 bases lay between the germline ends. The CDR3 reads CASSSAWEPGDQPQHF. CDR3 DNA: TGTGCCAGCAGCTCAGCCTGGGAGCCAGGGGATCAGCCCCAGCATTTT.

The chain has TRBV5-6 and TRBJ2-5; 10 bases line up with TRBD1. CDR1 and CDR2 (germline): SGHDT, YYEEEE. V lost 4 bases to trimming and J lost 8 bases; unmatched junction nucleotides: 14. The CDR3 is made up of 16 amino acids. CDR3 bases: TGTGCCAGCAGCCGAGATAACCGGGACAGGGGCGGCACCCAGTACTTC. This codes for CASSRDNRDRGGTQYF.

V usage is TRBV19 and J usage is TRBJ2-5; 9 nucleotides align to TRBD2. Germline trimming cut 7 bases from V and 3 bases from J; bases unmatched to any gene: 9. CDR1 and CDR2 (germline): LNHDA, SQIVND (reference sequence). The CDR3 length is 15 residues. CDR3 sequence (DNA): TGTGCCAGTACGGACCCCGGGACTAGCAAAGAGACCCAGTACTTC. Translated: CASTDPGTSKETQYF.

The CDR3 spells CAWSGQSNYQPQHF. CDR3 bases: TGTGCCTGGAGTGGACAGTCCAATTATCAGCCCCAGCATTTT. J is TRBJ1-5 and V is TRBV30; D may be TRBD1 (5 bases). This CDR3 contains 14 residues. V was trimmed by 1 base and J by 5 bases, leaving 12 bases between them. Germline loops: CDR1 GTSNPN, CDR2 SVGIG (reference sequence).

The chain has TRBV6-5 and TRBJ2-7, with TRBD2 identical over 12 bases. After removal of 2 bases from V and 3 bases from J, the junction contained 2 bases not matched to a gene. The CDR3 runs 15 residues. Germline V lookup: CDR1 MNHEY, CDR2 SVGAGI. DNA of the CDR3: TGTGCCAGCAGTTACGGGACTAGCGGGTTCTACGAGCAGTACTTC. It yields the protein CASSYGTSGFYEQYF.

The genes are TRBV15 and TRBJ1-1; D may be TRBD1 (6 bases). Germline V CDR1 and CDR2: LNHNV, YYDKDF (reference sequence). V lost 2 bases and J 0 bases, leaving 13 bases between the germline ends. The CDR3 has 16 residues. The DNA for the CDR3 is TGTGCCACCAGCAGACAGGGGAGACCTATGAACACTGAAGCTTTCTTT. It yields the protein CATSRQGRPMNTEAFF.

V usage is TRBV28 and J usage is TRBJ1-4; D is uncertain. The CDR3 runs to 15 residues. Germline lookup yields CDR1 MDHEN and CDR2 SYDVKM. V lost 6 bases to trimming and J lost 7 bases, with 18 bases between them. The DNA of the CDR3 is TGTGCCAGCAGCCCCCCGGGCCCGGGGAGTGAAAAACTGTTTTTT. This translates into CASSPPGPGSEKLFF.

This clone was observed once. This chain links TRBV5-8 with TRBJ2-3, with 8 bases matching TRBD2. The CDR3 runs 17 residues. Germline values: CDR1 SGHTS, CDR2 YDEGEE. Trimming at V came to 2 bases and at J to 0 bases, leaving 8 bases not matched to a gene. The CDR3 sequence is CASSLGAGGVSTDTQYF. The CDR3 DNA sequence: TGTGCCAGCAGCTTAGGGGCGGGAGGCGTGAGCACAGATACGCAGTATTTT.

The CDR3 reads CASGAGGYNEQFF. The CDR3 DNA is TGCGCCAGCGGCGCGGGAGGGTATAATGAGCAGTTCTTC. The chain links TRBV5-1 to TRBJ2-1, with TRBD2 identical over 9 bases. From germline, CDR1 is SGHRS and CDR2 YFSETQ. Unmatched junction bases numbered 6, after V lost 7 bases and J lost 7 bases. This CDR3 spans 13 amino acids.

This chain links TRBV5-1 with TRBJ1-6; 9 bases map to TRBD1. Germline assignment: CDR1 SGHRS and CDR2 YFSETQ. V lost 0 bases and J lost 14; bases outside the gene matches: 9. CDR3 length equals 15 residues. The CDR3 DNA follows: TGCGCCAGCAGCTTGGAGGGACAGGGAAGAGAGGCCCTCCACTTT. This gives the protein CASSLEGQGREALHF. The full variable domain, its missing parts supplied by reference TRBV5-1 and TRBJ1-6, is KAGVTQTPRYLIKTRGQQVTLSCSPISGHRSVSWYQQTPGQGLQFLFEYFSETQRNKGNFPGRFSGRQFSNSRSEMNVSTLELGDSALYLCASSLEGQGREALHFGNGTRLTVT.

The chain is built from TRBV5-5 and TRBJ2-2; a weak D match, TRBD2 (6 bases). The length of the CDR3 is 17 residues. Germline-derived CDR1 and CDR2 are SGHKS and YYEKEE (reference sequence). Trimming cost V 2 bases and J 2 bases, with 16 bases left between them. The CDR3 loop is CASSFGRASENTGELFF. As DNA, the CDR3 is TGTGCCAGCAGCTTTGGTCGGGCTAGCGAAAACACCGGGGAGCTGTTTTTT.

V usage is TRBV5-1 and J usage is TRBJ2-1; TRBD2 is a possible D gene (6 bases). The germline V and J ends were trimmed by 5 bases and 6 bases, with 21 bases remaining between them. Germline V lookup: CDR1 SGHRS, CDR2 YFSETQ. This CDR3 spans 16 amino acids. The CDR3 region has the DNA TGCGCCAGCAGTGGGGGGAACGCTTTGATAATCAATGAGCAGTTCTTC. Amino acids: CASSGGNALIINEQFF.

The V and J genes are TRBV12-3 or TRBV12-4 and TRBJ2-3; D remains ambiguous. The CDR3 runs to 12 residues. The V end lost 8 bases, the J end lost 2 bases, and 8 bases lay between the germline ends. The CDR3 protein is CASVQITDTQYF. Written as DNA, the CDR3 is TGTGCCAGCGTCCAGATCACAGATACGCAGTATTTT.